The clone carrying this T cell receptor (beta chain) was found once. V was clipped by 5 bases and J by 2 bases, with 3 bases between them. Germline V gene sequence: CDR1 DFQATT, CDR2 SNEGSKA (reference sequence). This CDR3 region has 11 residues. This entry belongs to a study of blood T cells in healthy people across ages. Sample-barcoded 5' priming and a J-beta primer mix drove a second PCR of roughly 6 to 12 cycles. Each CDR3 protein is one row after TCRdb ran MiXCR on the 5' RACE reads. The sample includes around 1,000,000 distinct CDR3 sequences, roughly a quarter of them seen just once. The same specimen was also included in a second study, on T cells of mothers and their children.

The sequenced sample was blood. The receptor comes from a girl aged 2 to 10 in good health. The rearrangement links TRBV20-1 to TRBJ2-2, with unresolved D. The CDR3 sequence is CSAHNTGELFF. The CDR3, as DNA: TGCAGTGCTCATAACACCGGGGAGCTGTTTTTT.